Below, one T cell receptor (beta chain) is given with its context. Its specific antigen is unknown. No much larger clone is present one base from it, and per-base qualities are unavailable. In Seattle, one collaborating source enrolled patients while the infection was active and tracked those patients longitudinally over the course of disease. Each collaborating institution followed its own protocols to collect whole blood in K2EDTA tubes. For TCRbeta analysis, collaborators shipped samples in one of three forms: frozen whole blood, isolated PBMCs, or DNA extracted from either of those sample types. TCRbeta CDR3 regions were amplified from genomic DNA by means of the immunoSEQ Assay, a bias-controlled multiplex PCR. On the study's bioinformatics: Nucleated cell counts per sample were estimated from amplification of reference gene primers within the assay. Sequence reads were collapsed and filtered to measure the absolute abundance of every unique TCRbeta CDR3 rearrangement. Productive Simpson clonality was computed per sample as the square root of Simpson's diversity index over productive rearrangements. TCRdb took this table from immuneACCESS and kept in-frame rearrangements with V and J called. Such tables lack part of the clones; where checked against another copy, unresolved V genes explain under half of the gap, and the rest is unexplained. The DNA was the basis for D and trimming; V, J and clone size are from that table. Across this sample there are fewer than 700,000 clones, with roughly 89% seen only once. The ten largest clones add up to less than 9.5% of the sample.

For this chain, trimming is 5 bases at the V end and 2 bases at the J end, and the number of junction bases without a gene match is 2. The CDR3 starts with the cysteine, ends with the phenylalanine, and has 13 residues. Only the CDR3 region is kept as DNA, spanning 39 bases read in frame from base 1. For CDR1 and CDR2, the germline V gene (reference sequence) lists MNHEY and SMNVEV. The data were taken from a study of blood T cell repertoires in COVID-19 (dated by TCRdb to 2018 to 2020). In terms of the full investigation: Collaborator samples came from the United States, Italy and Spain and covered acute and convalescent phases of COVID-19. HLA class I and class II types, where available, came from metadata supplied by the sample provider rather than from assay-based typing. The sample metadata nearly always contained a de-identified subject ID, COVID-19 status, age in years and sex. The material from the prospective study consisted of cDNA or gDNA derived from T cells, B-cell-depleted T cells, or PBMCs. Deeply sampled blood TCRbeta repertoires from subjects exposed to, actively infected with, or recovered from COVID-19 were included in the dataset. The samples were drawn from two sources: the first 160 participants of the ongoing ImmuneRACE study, and over 1,000 subjects contributed by 6 global collaborators. The repertoires were made available in a free public database intended to serve as a resource for research on the immune response to SARS-CoV-2.

Paper-wide results and their limitations: Clinical and demographic metadata were provided uncurated, with the amount varying by source and participant.

The receptor chain draws on TRBV27 and TRBJ2-7; TRBD1 aligns with 8 central bases. The sequenced material came from peripheral blood. This receptor was obtained from a woman in her forties or fifties with COVID-19, enrolled during active disease. The nucleotide sequence reads as follows: TGTGCCAGCAGTGAGGGACAGGCCTACGAGCAGTACTTC. Its translation reads: CASSEGQAYEQYF.